The 5 T cell receptor beta chains reported below all come from one sample, sequenced in a study of response to subunit inactivated influenza vaccine. Each CDR3 protein gets one entry after TCRdb re-called the RT-PCR reads with MiXCR. The table has approximately 530,000 distinct CDR3 sequences, 7.2% seen once. Sequenced material: PBMCs from blood, taken about 24 months after vaccination. The receptor set was obtained from a man aged 50-75 years who received an inactivated influenza vaccine.

This clonotype was counted ten times or more. This chain joins TRBV10-3 and TRBJ2-5; perhaps TRBD2 as D (5 bases). This CDR3 spans 13 amino acids. Germline CDR1 reads ENHRY; CDR2 reads SYGVKD. The V and J ends lost 6 bases and 3 bases respectively, with 11 bases between them. The CDR3 protein is CAIRDWKKETQYF. In DNA, the CDR3 is TGTGCCATCAGGGACTGGAAGAAAGAGACCCAGTACTTC.

This clonotype was observed at least ten times. The chain joins TRBV12-3 or TRBV12-4 to TRBJ2-7, with 7 bases fitting TRBD2. This CDR3 spans 13 amino acids. V trimming: 6 bases; J trimming: 2 bases; junction bases outside the gene matches: 4. The CDR3 bases are TGTGCCAGCAGATTCGCGGGGGCCTACGAGCAGTACTTC. Residues: CASRFAGAYEQYF.

The chain uses TRBV5-1 and TRBJ2-5; D uncertain. This CDR3 has 14 amino acids. Germline CDR1 and CDR2: SGHRS and YFSETQ. V dropped 0 bases and J dropped 4 bases, with 10 bases sitting between them. Written as DNA, the CDR3 is TGCGCCAGCAGCTTGGGGAGCCAGCGAGAGACCCAGTACTTC. Amino acids: CASSLGSQRETQYF.

This clonotype was counted between two and nine times. This chain joins TRBV7-2 and TRBJ2-3; D ambiguous. The CDR3 is 13 amino acids. V lost 7 bases and J lost 6, with 14 bases in between. Germline values: CDR1 SGHTA, CDR2 FQGNSA. The CDR3 nucleotides are TGTGCCAGCATCCCCTTTGTTTCCGATACGCAGTATTTT. Its translation is CASIPFVSDTQYF.

This clonotype was counted only a few times. The chain recombines TRBV7-8 with TRBJ2-5; D not resolved. Per the germline V gene, CDR1 is SGHVS and CDR2 is FQNEAQ. This CDR3 has 14 amino acids. Trimming stripped 6 bases from V and 3 bases from J, with 14 bases between. CDR3 DNA: TGTGCCAGCAGTCCCGTACCCGGAGAAGAGACCCAGTACTTC. This codes for CASSPVPGEETQYF.